Shown below are 14 T cell receptor beta chains from a single sample sequenced in a study of glioma-infiltrating T cells. Amplification of TCR alpha and beta CDR3 regions from RNA used iRepertoire nested multiplex PCR. MiXCR was run by TCRdb on the multiplex PCR reads, yielding one entry per CDR3 protein. The table lists approximately 3,100 distinct CDR3 sequences, 80% to 90% of them singletons. The sample consisted of glioma tissue, nonneoplastic brain tissue, or PBMCs (not recorded which). The source is a human donor with low-grade glioma or glioblastoma, undergoing nonglioma brain surgery, or in good health (not recorded which).

In the case of this clonotype: Within a library made for alpha chains, this beta chain is off target, and its count is uninformative. V is TRBV13 and J is TRBJ2-3; D is possibly TRBD1 (5 bases). Germline CDR1 and CDR2: PRHDT and FYEKMQ (reference sequence). V was clipped by 4 bases and J by 5 bases, with 13 bases between them. This CDR3 has 14 residues. In DNA, the CDR3 is TGTGCCAGCAGCTCCTCGACAGCCGAAGATACGCAGTATTTT. Translation: CASSSSTAEDTQYF.

On this clonotype itself: The library was built for alpha chains, so this beta chain is an off-target read and its size means little. CDR3: CASSFSKTGKEFF. The CDR3 DNA reads as TGTGCCAGCAGTTTTTCAAAAACAGGGAAGGAGTTCTTC. V is TRBV27 and J is TRBJ2-1; D perhaps matches TRBD1 (6 bases). Germline V lookup: CDR1 MNHEY, CDR2 SMNVEV (reference sequence). Deletions cut 3 bases from V and 14 bases from J, with 17 bases between. The length of the CDR3 is 13 residues.

Comment on this clonotype: This beta chain is an off-target read within a library intended for alpha chains, so its frequency means little. CDR3 sequence: CAVAESSYEQYF. The CDR3 DNA is TGTGCCGTCGCGGAGTCAAGCTACGAGCAGTACTTC. The rearrangement uses TRBV2 and TRBJ2-7; the D is unclear. The germline V gene encodes CDR1 SNHLY and CDR2 FYNNEI. Trimming shortened V by 11 bases and J by 3 bases, and 14 bases separated the two germline ends. The CDR3 spans 12 residues.

This clonotype showed up just once. This beta chain was picked up by a library intended for alpha chains and is off target, so its count carries little meaning. The V call is TRBV28, the J call TRBJ2-5, with a possible D match to TRBD2 (6 bases). The CDR3 totals 14 residues. From germline, CDR1 is MDHEN and CDR2 SYDVKM. The V gene lost 6 bases and the J gene lost 3 bases, with 14 bases spanning the gap. The CDR3 DNA sequence: TGTGCCAGCAGAAAGGCGGGATACGAAGAGACCCAGTACTTC. This encodes CASRKAGYEETQYF.

Details on this clonotype: This beta chain is an unintended read in a library built for alpha chains; its size means little. The chain links TRBV2 to TRBJ1-3; D not certain. The CDR3 length is 12 residues. From germline, CDR1 is SNHLY and CDR2 FYNNEI. The V end lost 6 bases, the J end lost 3 bases, and 6 bases lay between the germline ends. This CDR3 reads CASRVLGNTIYF. The CDR3, as DNA: TGTGCCAGCAGGGTCCTTGGAAACACCATATATTTT.

Points on this clonotype: Since it is a stray read in a library aimed at alpha chains, this beta chain has a size that is not meaningful. The chain links TRBV29-1 to TRBJ2-5; D ambiguous. Germline lookup yields CDR1 SQVTM and CDR2 ANQGSEA. The length of the CDR3 is 13 residues. V gave up 1 base and J gave up 4 bases, with 10 bases separating them. The CDR3 DNA sequence: TGCAGCGTTGAAGGAACTTTAGGAGAGACCCAGTACTTC. This sequence encodes CSVEGTLGETQYF.

To note about this clonotype: This beta chain came through as a stray read in a library set up for alpha chains, and its size says little. The rearrangement joins TRBV28 to TRBJ1-2; D is ambiguous. Germline V gene data show CDR1 as MDHEN and CDR2 as SYDVKM. The CDR3 contains 11 residues. V lost 6 bases and J 5 bases, leaving 7 bases between the germline ends. The CDR3 DNA is TGTGCCAGCAGGGGTAATTATGGCTACACCTTC. This translates into CASRGNYGYTF.

Note on this clonotype: Because this beta chain is a stray read in a library intended to capture alpha chains, its abundance should not be given much weight. The V gene is TRBV19, the J gene TRBJ1-2, with D uncertain. The CDR3 is made up of 13 amino acids. V lost 5 bases and J 3 bases, leaving 10 bases between the germline ends. CDR1 and CDR2 from the germline V gene are LNHDA and SQIVND (reference sequence). CDR3: CASSPRTYYGYTF. The CDR3 DNA follows: TGTGCCAGTAGTCCCCGGACTTACTATGGCTACACCTTC.

For this clonotype: The library was designed around alpha chains, so this beta chain is a stray read whose abundance carries little weight. The rearrangement uses TRBV28 and TRBJ1-6; D may be TRBD1 (5 bases). This CDR3 comprises 14 residues. Trimming shortened V by 6 bases and J by 5 bases, and 11 bases separated the two germline ends. CDR1 is MDHEN and CDR2 is SYDVKM in the germline V gene. CDR3 DNA: TGTGCCAGCAGCATGGGACGTAATAATTCACCCCTCCACTTT. It yields the protein CASSMGRNNSPLHF.

With regard to this clonotype: Because this beta chain is a stray read in a library intended to capture alpha chains, its abundance should not be given much weight. CDR3: CSVERFTPGELFF. The CDR3 region has the DNA TGCAGCGTTGAGCGGTTCACTCCCGGGGAGCTGTTTTTT. The rearrangement links TRBV29-1 to TRBJ2-2; no clear D. Germline V CDR1 and CDR2: SQVTM, ANQGSEA. V dropped 3 bases and J dropped 6 bases, with 11 bases sitting between them. This CDR3 is 13 amino acids long.

There are a few counts of this clonotype. This beta chain is an off-target read within a library intended for alpha chains, so its frequency means little. The chain has TRBV20-1 and TRBJ1-1; no reliable D call. V dropped 2 bases and J dropped 0 bases, with 10 bases sitting between them. Germline CDR1 is DFQATT and CDR2 is SNEGSKA (reference sequence). This CDR3 region has 14 residues. Written as DNA, the CDR3 is TGCAGTGCTAGACGGGGATCCATGAACACTGAAGCTTTCTTT. Protein sequence: CSARRGSMNTEAFF.

Points on this clonotype: This beta chain was picked up by a library intended for alpha chains and is off target, so its count carries little meaning. This chain connects TRBV29-1 to TRBJ2-5; the D gene is possibly TRBD1 (7 bases). V lost 8 bases and J 5 bases, leaving 15 bases between the germline ends. Germline loops: CDR1 SQVTM, CDR2 ANQGSEA. This CDR3 is built from 12 residues. The CDR3 region is CSPGGPGETQYF. The CDR3 DNA sequence: TGCAGCCCAGGGGGGCCGGGTGAGACCCAGTACTTC.

Regarding this clonotype: Since the library was made to target alpha chains, this beta chain is a stray read and its abundance is not meaningful. The rearrangement links TRBV4-1 to TRBJ1-2; 9 bases line up with TRBD1. With 2 bases clipped from V and 7 bases from J, the junction kept 11 bases outside the gene matches. Germline values: CDR1 MGHRA, CDR2 YSYEKL. This CDR3 spans 16 amino acids. The CDR3 loop is CASSQQPSGQGLGYTF. CDR3 in DNA: TGCGCCAGCAGCCAACAACCATCCGGACAGGGGCTTGGCTACACCTTC.

Regarding this clonotype: With the library built for alpha chains, this beta chain is off target and its frequency is not meaningful. V is TRBV7-2 and J is TRBJ2-5; D is perhaps TRBD1 (5 bases). V shed 5 bases and J shed 1 base, with 14 bases lying between them. Germline V gene data show CDR1 as SGHTA and CDR2 as FQGNSA. CDR3 length equals 15 residues. CDR3 bases: TGTGCCAGCAGCAACCCTAAGGGGCCCCAAGAGACCCAGTACTTC. This encodes CASSNPKGPQETQYF.